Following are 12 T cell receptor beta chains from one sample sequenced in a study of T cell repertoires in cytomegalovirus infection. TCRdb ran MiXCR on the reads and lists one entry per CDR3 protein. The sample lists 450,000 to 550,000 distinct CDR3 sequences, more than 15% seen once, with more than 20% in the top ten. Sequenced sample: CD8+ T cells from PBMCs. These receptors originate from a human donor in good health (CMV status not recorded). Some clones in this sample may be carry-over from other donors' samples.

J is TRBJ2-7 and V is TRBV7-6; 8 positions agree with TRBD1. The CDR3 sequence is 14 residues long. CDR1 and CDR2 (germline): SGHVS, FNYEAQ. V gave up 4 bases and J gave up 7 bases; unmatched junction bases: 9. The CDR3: CASSWGQGAGEQYF. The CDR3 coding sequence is TGTGCCAGCAGCTGGGGTCAGGGGGCTGGTGAGCAGTACTTC.

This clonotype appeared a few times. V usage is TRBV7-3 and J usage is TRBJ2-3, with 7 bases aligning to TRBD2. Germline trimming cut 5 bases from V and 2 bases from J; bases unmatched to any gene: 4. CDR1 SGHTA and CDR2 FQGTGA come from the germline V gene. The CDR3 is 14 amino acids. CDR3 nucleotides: TGTGCCAGCAGCCGGGCGGGGGTCACAGATACGCAGTATTTT. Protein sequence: CASSRAGVTDTQYF.

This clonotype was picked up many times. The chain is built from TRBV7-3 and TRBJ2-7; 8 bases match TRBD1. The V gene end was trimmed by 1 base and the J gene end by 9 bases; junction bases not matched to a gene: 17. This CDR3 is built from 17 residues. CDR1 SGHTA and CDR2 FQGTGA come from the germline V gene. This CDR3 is CASSLSPRDRSLFGQYF. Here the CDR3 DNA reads TGTGCCAGCAGCTTAAGTCCCCGGGACAGGTCCCTCTTCGGGCAGTACTTC.

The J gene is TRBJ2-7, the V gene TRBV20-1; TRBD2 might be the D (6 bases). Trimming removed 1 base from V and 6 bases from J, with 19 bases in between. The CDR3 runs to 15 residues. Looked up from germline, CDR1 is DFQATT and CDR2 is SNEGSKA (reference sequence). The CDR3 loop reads CSARVSLAPLSEQYF. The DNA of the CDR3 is TGCAGTGCTAGAGTGTCGCTAGCGCCACTATCCGAGCAGTACTTC.

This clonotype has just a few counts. The DNA of the CDR3 is TGCGCCAGCAGCGCAGAAACGGGCCCCGGGAATACGCAGTATTTT. This sequence encodes CASSAETGPGNTQYF. The chain is built from TRBV5-1 and TRBJ2-3; weak D call: TRBD2 (5 bases). The CDR3 contains 15 residues. V lost 4 bases to trimming and J lost 7 bases, with 19 bases between them. The germline V gene encodes CDR1 SGHRS and CDR2 YFSETQ.

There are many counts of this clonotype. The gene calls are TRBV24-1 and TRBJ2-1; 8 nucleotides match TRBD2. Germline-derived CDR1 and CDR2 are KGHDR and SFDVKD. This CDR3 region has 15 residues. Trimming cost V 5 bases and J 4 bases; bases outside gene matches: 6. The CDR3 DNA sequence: TGTGCCACCAGTGTAATTAGCGGGGCTTACAATGAGCAGTTCTTC. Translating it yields CATSVISGAYNEQFF.

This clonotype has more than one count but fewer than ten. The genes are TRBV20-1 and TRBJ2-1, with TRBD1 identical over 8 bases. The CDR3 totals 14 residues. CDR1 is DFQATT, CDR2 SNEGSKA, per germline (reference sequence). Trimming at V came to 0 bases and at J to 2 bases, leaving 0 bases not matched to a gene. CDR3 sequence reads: CSARETGAYNEQFF. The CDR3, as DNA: TGCAGTGCTAGAGAGACAGGGGCCTACAATGAGCAGTTCTTC.

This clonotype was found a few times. The CDR3 loop reads CASTAGGMSTDTQYF. The CDR3 DNA is TGTGCCAGCACTGCCGGGGGGATGAGCACAGATACGCAGTATTTT. This chain links TRBV27 with TRBJ2-3; 7 bases agree with TRBD2. V lost 7 bases, J lost 0 bases, and 7 bases stayed unmatched. Looked up from germline, CDR1 is MNHEY and CDR2 is SMNVEV (reference sequence). The CDR3 covers 15 residues.

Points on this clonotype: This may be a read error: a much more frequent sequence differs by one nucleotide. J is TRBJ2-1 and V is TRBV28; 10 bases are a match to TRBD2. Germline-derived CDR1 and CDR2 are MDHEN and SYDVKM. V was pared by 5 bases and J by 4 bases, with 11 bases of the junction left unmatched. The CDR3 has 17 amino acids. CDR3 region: CASSPYYLAGVYNEQFF. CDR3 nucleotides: TGTGCCAGCAGTCCGTACTATCTAGCGGGGGTGTACAATGAGCAGTTCTTC. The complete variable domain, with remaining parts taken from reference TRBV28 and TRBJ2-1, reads DVKVTQSSRYLVKRTGEKVFLECVQDMDHENMFWYRQDPGLGLRLIYFSYDVKMKEKGDIPEGYSVSREKKERFSLILESASTNQTSMYLCASSPYYLAGVYNEQFFGPGTRLTVL.

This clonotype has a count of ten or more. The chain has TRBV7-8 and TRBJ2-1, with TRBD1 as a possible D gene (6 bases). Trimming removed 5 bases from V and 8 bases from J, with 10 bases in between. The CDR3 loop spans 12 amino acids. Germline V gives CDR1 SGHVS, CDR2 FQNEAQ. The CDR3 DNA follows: TGTGCCAGCAGCCGCAGGGGTGATGAGCAGTTCTTC. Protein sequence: CASSRRGDEQFF.

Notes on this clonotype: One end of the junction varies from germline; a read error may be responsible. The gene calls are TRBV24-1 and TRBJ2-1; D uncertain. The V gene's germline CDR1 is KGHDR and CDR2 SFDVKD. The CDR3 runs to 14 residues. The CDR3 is CTTSDLQRYNEQFF. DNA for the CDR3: TGTACCACCAGTGATTTGCAACGCTACAATGAGCAGTTCTTC.

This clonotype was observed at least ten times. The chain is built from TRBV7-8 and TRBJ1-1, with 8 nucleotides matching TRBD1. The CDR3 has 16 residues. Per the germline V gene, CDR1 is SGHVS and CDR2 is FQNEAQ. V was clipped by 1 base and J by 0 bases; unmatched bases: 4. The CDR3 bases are TGTGCCAGCAGCTTAGGGGCAGGGGGCATGAACACTGAAGCTTTCTTT. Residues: CASSLGAGGMNTEAFF.